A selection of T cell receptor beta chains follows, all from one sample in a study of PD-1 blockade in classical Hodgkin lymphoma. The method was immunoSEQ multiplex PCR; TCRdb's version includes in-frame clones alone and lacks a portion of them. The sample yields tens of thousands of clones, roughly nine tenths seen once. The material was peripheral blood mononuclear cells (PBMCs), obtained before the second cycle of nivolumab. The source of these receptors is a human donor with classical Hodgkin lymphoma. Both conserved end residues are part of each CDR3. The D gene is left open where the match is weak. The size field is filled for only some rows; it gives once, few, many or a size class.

cdr3_aa: CASSESSYEQYF
cdr3_nt: TGTGCCAGCAGCGAGAGCTCCTACGAGCAGTACTTC
clone_size: .
v_call: TRBV7-9
j_call: TRBJ2-7
d_call: .

cdr3_aa: CASSLGQGRGYEQYF
cdr3_nt: TGTGCCAGCAGCTTAGGGCAGGGCAGGGGCTACGAGCAGTACTTC
clone_size: .
v_call: TRBV11-2
j_call: TRBJ2-7
d_call: .

cdr3_aa: CASSLRTHTYEQYF
cdr3_nt: TGTGCCAGCAGCTTGAGGACGCACACCTACGAGCAGTACTTC
clone_size: .
v_call: TRBV5-4
j_call: TRBJ2-7
d_call: .

cdr3_aa: CASSLAGGSGNTIYF
cdr3_nt: TGTGCCAGCAGCTTAGCGGGAGGGTCTGGAAACACCATATATTTT
clone_size: few
v_call: TRBV7-8
j_call: TRBJ1-3
d_call: .

cdr3_aa: CASSQGLGDEQYF
cdr3_nt: TGCGCCAGCAGCCAGGGGCTGGGCGACGAGCAGTACTTC
clone_size: .
v_call: TRBV5-1
j_call: TRBJ2-7
d_call: .

cdr3_aa: CASSFSKGTEAFF
cdr3_nt: TGTGCCAGCAGCTTTTCAAAGGGTACTGAAGCTTTCTTT
clone_size: .
v_call: TRBV7-6
j_call: TRBJ1-1
d_call: .

cdr3_aa: CASSSQQGPQPQHF
cdr3_nt: TGTGCCAGCAGCTCGCAACAGGGTCCGCAGCCCCAGCATTTT
clone_size: few
v_call: TRBV11-2
j_call: TRBJ1-5
d_call: .

cdr3_aa: CASSLLGVSGANVLTF
cdr3_nt: TGTGCCAGCAGTTTATTAGGAGTCTCTGGGGCCAACGTCCTGACTTTC
clone_size: .
v_call: TRBV27
j_call: TRBJ2-6
d_call: .

cdr3_aa: CASSQERPGEDTQYF
cdr3_nt: TGCGCCAGCAGCCAAGAAAGGCCGGGGGAGGATACGCAGTATTTT
clone_size: .
v_call: TRBV4-1
j_call: TRBJ2-3
d_call: .

cdr3_aa: CASSTLGADYGYTF
cdr3_nt: TGTGCCAGCTCCACCCTAGGGGCGGATTATGGCTACACCTTC
clone_size: .
v_call: TRBV28
j_call: TRBJ1-2
d_call: .

cdr3_aa: CSAEIGREQYF
cdr3_nt: TGCAGTGCTGAAATTGGGAGGGAGCAGTACTTC
clone_size: .
v_call: TRBV20-1
j_call: TRBJ2-7
d_call: .

cdr3_aa: CAISDFAGVNNEQFF
cdr3_nt: TGTGCCATCAGTGATTTCGCGGGGGTTAACAATGAGCAGTTCTTC
clone_size: medium-sized
v_call: TRBV10-3
j_call: TRBJ2-1
d_call: TRBD2

cdr3_aa: CASSSGWRDTEAFF
cdr3_nt: TGTGCCAGCAGCTCAGGGTGGCGGGACACTGAAGCTTTCTTT
clone_size: .
v_call: TRBV27
j_call: TRBJ1-1
d_call: .

cdr3_aa: CASSTTRGSSTDTQYF
cdr3_nt: TGTGCCAGCAGCACCACACGGGGAAGTAGCACAGATACGCAGTATTTT
clone_size: .
v_call: TRBV5-4
j_call: TRBJ2-3
d_call: .

cdr3_aa: CASRLGNTEAFF
cdr3_nt: TGTGCCAGCAGGTTGGGGAACACTGAAGCTTTCTTT
clone_size: .
v_call: TRBV6-5
j_call: TRBJ1-1
d_call: .

cdr3_aa: CASSLPIAGGSQEQYF
cdr3_nt: TGTGCCAGCAGCTTGCCCATAGCAGGAGGGTCCCAAGAGCAGTACTTC
clone_size: .
v_call: TRBV5-5
j_call: TRBJ2-7
d_call: .

cdr3_aa: CASSPRDSGANVLTF
cdr3_nt: TGTGCCAGCTCACCCAGGGATTCTGGGGCCAACGTCCTGACTTTC
clone_size: .
v_call: TRBV18
j_call: TRBJ2-6
d_call: .

cdr3_aa: CASNPGGQGGNTIYF
cdr3_nt: TGTGCCAGCAACCCAGGGGGTCAGGGAGGAAACACCATATATTTT
clone_size: .
v_call: TRBV11-2
j_call: TRBJ1-3
d_call: TRBD1

cdr3_aa: CASSTRQGGGTDTQYF
cdr3_nt: TGTGCCAGCAGCACAAGACAGGGCGGGGGGACAGATACGCAGTATTTT
clone_size: .
v_call: TRBV13
j_call: TRBJ2-3
d_call: .

cdr3_aa: CASSPSGKNEKLFF
cdr3_nt: TGTGCCAGCAGCCCCAGCGGGAAGAATGAAAAACTGTTTTTT
clone_size: .
v_call: TRBV27
j_call: TRBJ1-4
d_call: .

cdr3_aa: CATSHRASYNEQFF
cdr3_nt: TGTGCCACCAGCCACAGGGCATCTTACAATGAGCAGTTCTTC
clone_size: .
v_call: TRBV15
j_call: TRBJ2-1
d_call: .

cdr3_aa: CASTFGGGRAMYNEQFF
cdr3_nt: TGCGCCAGCACCTTTGGGGGCGGGAGGGCCATGTACAATGAGCAGTTCTTC
clone_size: .
v_call: TRBV5-1
j_call: TRBJ2-1
d_call: TRBD2

cdr3_aa: CASSPTSGRVGEQFF
cdr3_nt: TGTGCCAGCAGCCCCACCAGCGGGAGGGTGGGTGAGCAGTTCTTC
clone_size: few
v_call: TRBV7-6
j_call: TRBJ2-1
d_call: TRBD2

cdr3_aa: CAIRGTGSETQYF
cdr3_nt: TGTGCCATCAGAGGGACAGGCTCGGAGACCCAGTACTTC
clone_size: few
v_call: TRBV10-3
j_call: TRBJ2-5
d_call: TRBD1

cdr3_aa: CASSTRQGTADTQYF
cdr3_nt: TGTGCCAGCAGCACCCGACAGGGGACCGCAGATACGCAGTATTTT
clone_size: .
v_call: TRBV5-8
j_call: TRBJ2-3
d_call: TRBD1

cdr3_aa: CASSLTTTGELFF
cdr3_nt: TGTGCCAGCAGCTTAACGACCACCGGGGAGCTGTTTTTT
clone_size: .
v_call: TRBV11-2
j_call: TRBJ2-2
d_call: .

cdr3_aa: CASSAGWGDNSNQPQHF
cdr3_nt: TGTGCCAGTAGTGCAGGGTGGGGAGACAATAGCAATCAGCCCCAGCATTTT
clone_size: few
v_call: TRBV19
j_call: TRBJ1-5
d_call: .

cdr3_aa: CASSSTSGRVVYEQYF
cdr3_nt: TGTGCCAGCAGTTCGACTAGCGGGAGGGTTGTTTACGAGCAGTACTTC
clone_size: .
v_call: TRBV27
j_call: TRBJ2-7
d_call: TRBD2

cdr3_aa: CASSALTGTYNEQFF
cdr3_nt: TGTGCCAGCAGCGCTCTCACAGGGACCTACAATGAGCAGTTCTTC
clone_size: few
v_call: TRBV9
j_call: TRBJ2-1
d_call: .

cdr3_aa: CASSPGTFYGYTF
cdr3_nt: TGTGCCAGCAGCCCCGGGACCTTCTATGGCTACACCTTC
clone_size: .
v_call: TRBV5-8
j_call: TRBJ1-2
d_call: .

cdr3_aa: CASWSEGSGELFF
cdr3_nt: TGTGCCAGCTGGAGCGAGGGGTCCGGGGAGCTGTTTTTT
clone_size: .
v_call: TRBV6-5
j_call: TRBJ2-2
d_call: .

cdr3_aa: CASSQWGHRQGWDEQYF
cdr3_nt: TGTGCCAGCAGCCAATGGGGCCACAGACAGGGATGGGACGAGCAGTACTTC
clone_size: .
v_call: TRBV14
j_call: TRBJ2-7
d_call: TRBD1

cdr3_aa: CASSFPVEGYTF
cdr3_nt: TGTGCCAGCAGTTTCCCCGTCGAAGGCTACACCTTC
clone_size: .
v_call: TRBV28
j_call: TRBJ1-2
d_call: .

cdr3_aa: CASSELITGELFF
cdr3_nt: TGTGCCAGCAGTGAGTTGATAACCGGGGAGCTGTTTTTT
clone_size: .
v_call: TRBV25-1
j_call: TRBJ2-2
d_call: .

cdr3_aa: CASSYSPNDRSQGQFF
cdr3_nt: TGTGCCAGCAGTTACTCGCCTAATGACAGGTCCCAAGGGCAGTTCTTC
clone_size: .
v_call: TRBV6-5
j_call: TRBJ2-1
d_call: .

cdr3_aa: CASSLEGLIQFF
cdr3_nt: TGCGCCAGCAGCCTGGAGGGACTAATTCAGTTCTTC
clone_size: .
v_call: TRBV5-1
j_call: TRBJ2-1
d_call: TRBD2

cdr3_aa: CASSPGLAGVGETQYF
cdr3_nt: TGTGCCAGCAGCCCGGGACTAGCGGGAGTTGGAGAGACCCAGTACTTC
clone_size: .
v_call: TRBV2
j_call: TRBJ2-5
d_call: TRBD2

cdr3_aa: CASSFTGNPNYGYTF
cdr3_nt: TGTGCCAGCAGTTTTACAGGGAACCCTAACTATGGCTACACCTTC
clone_size: .
v_call: TRBV27
j_call: TRBJ1-2
d_call: .

cdr3_aa: CAITAPYATQYF
cdr3_nt: TGTGCCATCACGGCTCCGTATGCGACCCAGTACTTC
clone_size: .
v_call: TRBV6-1
j_call: TRBJ2-5
d_call: .

cdr3_aa: CASKKGAGVGNEQFF
cdr3_nt: TGTGCCAGCAAAAAAGGGGCGGGAGTTGGGAATGAGCAGTTCTTC
clone_size: .
v_call: TRBV6-1
j_call: TRBJ2-1
d_call: TRBD2

cdr3_aa: CASSLEAQAMNTEAFF
cdr3_nt: TGCGCCAGCAGCTTGGAGGCCCAGGCGATGAACACTGAAGCTTTCTTT
clone_size: .
v_call: TRBV5-1
j_call: TRBJ1-1
d_call: .

cdr3_aa: CASSNQGGDNEKLFF
cdr3_nt: TGCGCCAGCAGCAACCAAGGGGGGGATAATGAAAAACTGTTTTTT
clone_size: few
v_call: TRBV5-1
j_call: TRBJ1-4
d_call: .

cdr3_aa: CASKSDRYNQPQHF
cdr3_nt: TGTGCCAGCAAATCGGACAGGTACAATCAGCCCCAGCATTTT
clone_size: once
v_call: TRBV2
j_call: TRBJ1-5
d_call: TRBD1

cdr3_aa: CASSDRGKRETQYF
cdr3_nt: TGTGCCAGCAGCGATCGGGGGAAACGAGAGACCCAGTACTTC
clone_size: .
v_call: TRBV6-1
j_call: TRBJ2-5
d_call: .

cdr3_aa: CASSRVSSGVRGQETQYF
cdr3_nt: TGTGCCAGCAGCCGAGTGTCTAGCGGGGTCCGGGGGCAAGAGACCCAGTACTTC
clone_size: .
v_call: TRBV28
j_call: TRBJ2-5
d_call: TRBD2

cdr3_aa: CASSLTDWSTDTQYF
cdr3_nt: TGTGCCAGCAGCTTAACGGACTGGAGCACAGATACGCAGTATTTT
clone_size: once
v_call: TRBV7-2
j_call: TRBJ2-3
d_call: .

cdr3_aa: CASSLTTTSGTYNEQFF
cdr3_nt: TGTGCCAGCAGCTTAACCACCACTAGCGGGACCTACAATGAGCAGTTCTTC
clone_size: .
v_call: TRBV7-3
j_call: TRBJ2-1
d_call: TRBD2

cdr3_aa: CASSSLEAGKQYF
cdr3_nt: TGTGCCAGCAGCTCCCTAGAGGCCGGGAAGCAGTACTTC
clone_size: once
v_call: TRBV7-2
j_call: TRBJ2-7
d_call: .

cdr3_aa: CASSLARWDGINQPQHF
cdr3_nt: TGTGCCAGCAGCTTAGCCAGGTGGGACGGAATTAATCAGCCCCAGCATTTT
clone_size: .
v_call: TRBV7-8
j_call: TRBJ1-5
d_call: .

cdr3_aa: CASSLAGALNTEAFF
cdr3_nt: TGTGCCAGCAGTTTGGCGGGGGCGCTGAACACTGAAGCTTTCTTT
clone_size: .
v_call: TRBV28
j_call: TRBJ1-1
d_call: .

cdr3_aa: CASSRLGADTQYF
cdr3_nt: TGTGCCAGCAGCAGGTTGGGGGCAGATACGCAGTATTTT
clone_size: .
v_call: TRBV2
j_call: TRBJ2-3
d_call: .